These 14 T cell receptor beta chains share one sample of origin, sequenced in a study of T cells after posttransplantation cyclophosphamide. Assay: immunoSEQ multiplex PCR; the TCRdb copy retains only in-frame clones and omits some. The repertoire has 25,000 or so clones, more than 75% of them found once; the top ten carry roughly 6.2%. Source material: PBMCs. The receptors originated from a woman in her sixties or seventies with a blood cancer, CMV-positive, and with a related stem cell donor.

The rearrangement uses TRBV5-4 and TRBJ1-5; 8 nucleotides agree with TRBD1. Germline V lookup: CDR1 SGHNT, CDR2 YYREEE (reference sequence). V shed 3 bases and J 7 bases; nucleotides not matched to a gene: 3. CDR3 length: 13 residues. DNA for the CDR3: TGTGCCAGCAGCTCAGACAGGGGACAGCCCCAGCATTTT. It codes for CASSSDRGQPQHF. Complete variable domain (other parts from reference TRBV5-4 and TRBJ1-5): ETGVTQSPTHLIKTRGQQVTLRCSSQSGHNTVSWYQQALGQGPQFIFQYYREEENGRGNFPPRFSGLQFPNYSSELNVNALELDDSALYLCASSSDRGQPQHFGDGTRLSIL.

This clone has only a few counts. This chain joins TRBV7-2 and TRBJ2-1; 8 bases are shared with TRBD2. The V segment lost 3 bases and the J segment 6 bases; nucleotides outside the gene matches: 4. The germline V gene encodes CDR1 SGHTA and CDR2 FQGNSA. The CDR3 has 14 residues. The CDR3 nucleotides read TGTGCCAGCAGCTTCGGACTAGCAGGCAATGAGCAGTTCTTC. Protein product: CASSFGLAGNEQFF.

V gene TRBV27 combines with J gene TRBJ1-2, with 10 nucleotides matching TRBD1. V lost 5 bases to trimming and J lost 2 bases; unmatched junction nucleotides: 5. The CDR3 is made up of 15 amino acids. The germline V gene has CDR1 MNHEY and CDR2 SMNVEV (reference sequence). The CDR3 spells CASSPRQGANYGYTF. The CDR3 DNA sequence: TGTGCCAGCAGTCCCCGACAGGGGGCGAACTATGGCTACACCTTC.

The chain has TRBV27 and TRBJ2-7; 9 bases fit TRBD2. From germline, CDR1 is MNHEY and CDR2 SMNVEV (reference sequence). The V segment lost 4 bases and the J segment 7 bases; nucleotides outside the gene matches: 11. The CDR3 totals 15 residues. As DNA, the CDR3 is TGTGCCAGCAGTTATAGCGCGGGAGGGCCGTGGGAGCAGTACTTC. Amino acids: CASSYSAGGPWEQYF.

The J gene is TRBJ2-1, the V gene TRBV7-9, with 9 positions matching TRBD2. The CDR3 has 16 residues. V lost 5 bases and J lost 4; bases outside the gene matches: 9. Per germline, CDR1 SEHNR and CDR2 FQNEAQ (reference sequence). CDR3 loop: CASSAVAGATYNEQFF. The CDR3 coding sequence is TGTGCCAGCAGCGCGGTAGCGGGAGCCACATACAATGAGCAGTTCTTC.

This clone was observed a handful of times. This chain uses TRBV19 with TRBJ1-1; no clear D gene. The CDR3 contains 12 residues. Germline-derived CDR1 and CDR2 are LNHDA and SQIVND (reference sequence). Trimming stripped 6 bases from V and 5 bases from J, with 10 bases between. CDR3 region: CASRSVWTEAFF. The CDR3 nucleotides read TGTGCCAGTAGGTCAGTTTGGACTGAAGCTTTCTTT.

CDR3 nucleotide sequence: TGTGCCACCAGCAGGCCGGGACAGGGGGTCTATGGCTACACCTTC. Residues: CATSRPGQGVYGYTF. The chain links TRBV15 to TRBJ1-2, with TRBD1 identical over 11 bases. V shed 3 bases, J shed 4 bases, and the junction held 4 bases outside the gene matches. The CDR3 is 15 amino acids. Germline V gives CDR1 LNHNV, CDR2 YYDKDF (reference sequence).

This clone appeared a few times. This sequence joins TRBV27 and TRBJ2-7; 7 bases agree with TRBD2. Germline V gene lookup returns CDR1 MNHEY and CDR2 SMNVEV (reference sequence). This CDR3 has 13 residues. V was pared by 6 bases and J by 2 bases, with 4 bases of the junction left unmatched. CDR3: CASRTGGTYEQYF. The CDR3 nucleotides read TGTGCCAGCAGAACGGGAGGAACCTACGAGCAGTACTTC.

This chain links TRBV2 with TRBJ1-2, with TRBD1 as a possible D gene (5 bases). V lost 7 bases to trimming and J lost 6 bases, with 15 bases between them. This CDR3 comprises 13 residues. Germline CDR1 reads SNHLY; CDR2 reads FYNNEI. This chain's CDR3 is CASIPDPGNGYTF. The CDR3 DNA sequence: TGTGCCAGCATCCCCGATCCAGGGAATGGCTACACCTTC.

V usage is TRBV6-1 and J usage is TRBJ2-7, with D possibly TRBD2 on 6 matching bases. The CDR3 length is 13 residues. V dropped 7 bases and J dropped 4 bases, with 14 bases sitting between them. The germline V gene has CDR1 MNHNS and CDR2 SASEGT. CDR3 amino acids: CASIRREGYEQYF. Written as DNA, the CDR3 is TGTGCCAGCATTAGGAGGGAAGGGTACGAGCAGTACTTC.

The gene calls are TRBV7-6 and TRBJ2-3, with D perhaps TRBD2 (6 bases). V was cut by 2 bases and J by 6 bases, with 12 bases left in between. The CDR3 runs 14 residues. Looked up from germline, CDR1 is SGHVS and CDR2 is FNYEAQ. CDR3 DNA: TGTGCCAGCAGCTTAACTAGCTCCTGGGATACGCAGTATTTT. Its protein product is CASSLTSSWDTQYF.

The table lists this clone with a few counts. This chain uses TRBV27 with TRBJ2-2; 7 bases agree with TRBD2. V shed 5 bases, J shed 8 bases, and the junction held 5 bases outside the gene matches. Germline V gives CDR1 MNHEY, CDR2 SMNVEV (reference sequence). CDR3 size: 13 residues. DNA of the CDR3: TGTGCCAGCAGTAGCGGGATAGGTGGGGAGCTGTTTTTT. It codes for CASSSGIGGELFF.

The chain links TRBV2 to TRBJ2-7, with 11 bases aligning to TRBD2. This CDR3 spans 18 amino acids. Per the germline V gene, CDR1 is SNHLY and CDR2 is FYNNEI. The V segment lost 4 bases and the J segment 0 bases; nucleotides outside the gene matches: 11. The CDR3, as DNA: TGTGCCAGCAGTGGGCGGGGACTAGCGGAGCAGGGCTCCTACGAGCAGTACTTC. Translated, it gives CASSGRGLAEQGSYEQYF.

The chain recombines TRBV14 with TRBJ2-1; TRBD1 is a possible D gene (5 bases). Trimming took off 0 bases at V and 9 bases at J, with 9 bases between the two ends. This CDR3 spans 13 amino acids. Germline V gene data show CDR1 as SGHDN and CDR2 as FVKESK. In nucleotides, the CDR3 is TGTGCCAGCAGCCAAGATACAGGCAGTGAGCAGTTCTTC. Protein: CASSQDTGSEQFF.